Shown below are 11 T cell receptor beta chains from a single sample sequenced in a study of OX40 agonist ivuxolimab in advanced cancers. Clones were sequenced by immunoSEQ multiplex PCR, and TCRdb holds only the in-frame ones, with some missing. The table records over 45,000 clones, roughly 84% of them present only once. Material: CD4+ or CD8+ T cells sorted from blood, obtained in a trial of the OX40 agonist ivuxolimab. Receptors were obtained from an adult with an advanced solid tumor such as melanoma, head and neck, liver or kidney cancer.

V usage is TRBV28 and J usage is TRBJ2-6; the match to TRBD1 covers 11 bases. Germline lookup yields CDR1 MDHEN and CDR2 SYDVKM. V trimming: 9 bases; J trimming: 4 bases; junction bases outside the gene matches: 5. This CDR3 comprises 15 residues. CDR3 protein: CASGTGGVGANVLTF. In DNA, the CDR3 is TGTGCCAGTGGGACAGGGGGAGTGGGGGCCAACGTCCTGACTTTC.

The V gene is TRBV30, the J gene TRBJ2-2; 11 bases agree with TRBD2. Looked up from germline, CDR1 is GTSNPN and CDR2 is SVGIG (reference sequence). CDR3 length: 19 amino acids. J lost 1 base, V lost 3 bases, and 13 bases had no gene match. The CDR3 loop is CAWSPSTSGNTRNTGELFF. The CDR3 nucleotides are TGTGCCTGGAGCCCCTCGACTAGCGGGAACACCCGGAACACCGGGGAGCTGTTTTTT.

The gene calls are TRBV9 and TRBJ1-3; D ambiguous. CDR3 length: 15 amino acids. The germline V gene has CDR1 SGDLS and CDR2 YYNGEE. Deletions cut 3 bases from V and 4 bases from J, with 14 bases between. CDR3 loop: CASSAEGKSGNTIYF. For the CDR3, the DNA is TGTGCCAGCAGCGCAGAGGGAAAGTCAGGAAACACCATATATTTT. Looking up the rest from reference TRBV9 and TRBJ1-3 gives the full variable domain: DSGVTQTPKHLITATGQRVTLRCSPRSGDLSVYWYQQSLDQGLQFLIQYYNGEERAKGNILERFSAQQFPDLHSELNLSSLELGDSALYFCASSAEGKSGNTIYFGEGSWLTVV.

The J gene is TRBJ2-7, the V gene TRBV5-1; D ambiguous. The CDR3 length is 15 residues. V lost 0 bases and J lost 0, with 10 bases in between. Germline V gene data show CDR1 as SGHRS and CDR2 as YFSETQ. In DNA, the CDR3 is TGCGCCAGCAGCTTGGGGGTGGTAAGCTCCTACGAGCAGTACTTC. Translation gives CASSLGVVSSYEQYF.

This chain connects TRBV4-2 to TRBJ1-1; no clear D gene. In germline, CDR1 is LGHNA, CDR2 YNFKEQ. The V and J ends lost 0 bases and 1 base respectively, with 9 bases between them. The CDR3 covers 15 residues. The CDR3 here is CASSQDLSGNTEAFF. CDR3 coding DNA: TGTGCCAGCAGCCAAGATTTGTCAGGGAACACTGAAGCTTTCTTT.

The chain links TRBV7-6 to TRBJ1-1; no clear D gene. Germline CDR1 is SGHVS and CDR2 is FNYEAQ. This CDR3 has 12 residues. With 1 base removed from V and 7 bases from J, the gap between germline ends came to 7 bases. CDR3 DNA sequence: TGTGCCAGCAGCTTAGGGTCAGGTGAAGCTTTCTTT. Its translation: CASSLGSGEAFF.

This chain links TRBV9 with TRBJ1-5, with D maybe TRBD1 (5 bases). The germline gives CDR1 SGDLS, CDR2 YYNGEE. The CDR3 consists of 14 residues. The V and J ends lost 0 bases and 7 bases respectively, with 11 bases between them. The CDR3: CASSVGLDRQPQHF. In DNA form, the CDR3 reads TGTGCCAGCAGCGTAGGCCTAGACAGACAGCCCCAGCATTTT.

The chain couples TRBV7-2 to TRBJ2-3; D not resolved. The CDR3 has 12 residues. Per the germline V gene, CDR1 is SGHTA and CDR2 is FQGNSA. Trimming took 6 bases from V and 5 from J, leaving 9 bases between them. The CDR3 coding sequence is TGTGCCAGCAGAAGATGGGAAGATACGCAGTATTTT. Protein: CASRRWEDTQYF.

This rearrangement joins TRBV7-3 to TRBJ2-1, with no clear D. The ends were cut back, 3 bases at V and 10 bases at J, with 10 bases in the middle. Germline values: CDR1 SGHTA, CDR2 FQGTGA. This CDR3 has 12 residues. The CDR3 reads CASSFSPGEQFF. In DNA form, the CDR3 reads TGTGCCAGCAGCTTCTCCCCTGGGGAGCAGTTCTTC.

The V gene is TRBV28, the J gene TRBJ1-5, with D hard to call. The CDR3 consists of 12 residues. Trimming removed 2 bases from V and 6 bases from J, with 5 bases in between. Looked up from germline, CDR1 is MDHEN and CDR2 is SYDVKM. CDR3 coding DNA: TGTGCCAGCAGTTTAATGGGTCAGCCCCAGCATTTT. It translates to CASSLMGQPQHF.

V gene TRBV7-8 combines with J gene TRBJ2-4, with D possibly TRBD2 on 6 matching bases. CDR3 length: 14 amino acids. Deletions cut 1 base from V and 6 bases from J, with 10 bases between. CDR1 and CDR2 from the germline V gene are SGHVS and FQNEAQ. The CDR3 sequence is CASSLGLGINIQYF. For the CDR3, the DNA is TGTGCCAGCAGCTTAGGACTAGGTATAAACATTCAGTACTTC.